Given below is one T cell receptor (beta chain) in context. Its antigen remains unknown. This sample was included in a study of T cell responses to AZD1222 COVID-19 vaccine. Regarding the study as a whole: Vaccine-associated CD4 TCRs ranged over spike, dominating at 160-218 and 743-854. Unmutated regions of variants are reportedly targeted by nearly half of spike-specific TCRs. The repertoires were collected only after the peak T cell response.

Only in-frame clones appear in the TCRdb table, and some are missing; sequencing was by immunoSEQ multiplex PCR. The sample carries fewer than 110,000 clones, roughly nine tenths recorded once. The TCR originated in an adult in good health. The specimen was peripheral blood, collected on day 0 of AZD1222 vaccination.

This CDR3 reads CASSQVANTERGTGYNEQFF. The CDR3 DNA reads as TGTGCCAGCAGCCAAGTGGCAAATACCGAGCGCGGAACAGGGTACAATGAGCAGTTCTTC. This chain uses TRBV4-2 with TRBJ2-1; the D gene is possibly TRBD1 (6 bases). Germline assignment: CDR1 LGHNA and CDR2 YNFKEQ. Between the trimmed V and J ends, which lost 1 base and 4 bases, there was a span of 26 bases. This CDR3 is built from 20 residues.